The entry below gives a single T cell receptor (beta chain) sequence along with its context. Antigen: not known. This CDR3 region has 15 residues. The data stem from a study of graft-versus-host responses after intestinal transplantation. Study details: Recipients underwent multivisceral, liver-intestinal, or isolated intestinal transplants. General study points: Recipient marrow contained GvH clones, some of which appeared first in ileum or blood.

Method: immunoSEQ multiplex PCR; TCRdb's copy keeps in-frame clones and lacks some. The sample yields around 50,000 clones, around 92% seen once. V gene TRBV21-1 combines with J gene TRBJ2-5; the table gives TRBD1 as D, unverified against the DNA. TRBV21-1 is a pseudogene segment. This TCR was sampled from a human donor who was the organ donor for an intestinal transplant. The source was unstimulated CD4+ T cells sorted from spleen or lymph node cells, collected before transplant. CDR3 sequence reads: CAGQGLIFPQETQYF. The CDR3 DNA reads TGTGCGGGACAGGGTCTAATTTTCCCTCAAGAGACCCAGTACTTC.